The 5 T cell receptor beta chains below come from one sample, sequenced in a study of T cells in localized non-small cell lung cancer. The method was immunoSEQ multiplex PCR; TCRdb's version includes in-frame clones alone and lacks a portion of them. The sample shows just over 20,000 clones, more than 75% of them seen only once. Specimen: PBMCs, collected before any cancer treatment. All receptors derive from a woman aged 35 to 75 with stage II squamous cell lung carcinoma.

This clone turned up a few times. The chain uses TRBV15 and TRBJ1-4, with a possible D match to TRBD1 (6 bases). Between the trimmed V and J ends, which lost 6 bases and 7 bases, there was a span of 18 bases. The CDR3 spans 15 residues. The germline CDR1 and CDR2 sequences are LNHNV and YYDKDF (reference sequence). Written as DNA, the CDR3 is TGTGCCACCAGTGTTAGTGGGGGGCCGAGTGAAAAACTGTTTTTT. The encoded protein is CATSVSGGPSEKLFF.

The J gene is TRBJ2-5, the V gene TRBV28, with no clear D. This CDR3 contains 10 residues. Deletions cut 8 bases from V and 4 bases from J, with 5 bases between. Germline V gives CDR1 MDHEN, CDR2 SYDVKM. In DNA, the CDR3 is TGTGCCAGCCCCCGAGAGACCCAGTACTTC. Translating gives CASPRETQYF.

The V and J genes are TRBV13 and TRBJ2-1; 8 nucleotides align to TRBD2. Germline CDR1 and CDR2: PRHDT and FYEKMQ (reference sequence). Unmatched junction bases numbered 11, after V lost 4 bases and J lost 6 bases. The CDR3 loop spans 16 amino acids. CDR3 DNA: TGTGCCAGCAGCTCCGGACCAGGGGCGGGGGGCAATGAGCAGTTCTTC. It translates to CASSSGPGAGGNEQFF.

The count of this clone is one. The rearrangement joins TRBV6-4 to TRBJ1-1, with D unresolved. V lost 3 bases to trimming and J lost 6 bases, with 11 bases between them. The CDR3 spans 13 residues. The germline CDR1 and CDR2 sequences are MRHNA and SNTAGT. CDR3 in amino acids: CASSESEAAEAFF. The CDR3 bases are TGTGCCAGCAGTGAAAGTGAGGCTGCTGAAGCTTTCTTT.

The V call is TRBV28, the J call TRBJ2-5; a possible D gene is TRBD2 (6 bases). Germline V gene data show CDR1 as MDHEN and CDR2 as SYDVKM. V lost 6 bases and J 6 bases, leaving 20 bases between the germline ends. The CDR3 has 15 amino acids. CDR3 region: CASSPMGSGGKTQYF. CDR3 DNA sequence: TGTGCCAGCAGCCCCATGGGGAGTGGGGGGAAGACCCAGTACTTC.